These 23 T cell receptor beta chains were sequenced from one sample in a study of technical replicates of blood from a few donors. Clones were read by immunoSEQ multiplex PCR, and TCRdb kept only the in-frame ones, dropping some. The sample lists around 73,000 clones, approximately 90% seen once, with 4% to 5% in the top ten. The sample taken for sequencing was PBMCs. These receptors were taken from a human donor in good health. Some clones in this sample may be carry-over from other donors' samples.

This sequence joins TRBV18 and TRBJ2-1; TRBD2 matches at 9 bases. CDR3 length equals 15 residues. Germline trimming cut 3 bases from V and 8 bases from J; bases unmatched to any gene: 8. Germline CDR1 is KGHSH and CDR2 is LQKENI. CDR3 sequence (DNA): TGTGCCAGCTCACCGGGACTAGCAGGGTCTGATGAGCAGTTCTTC. This translates into CASSPGLAGSDEQFF.

This clone was seen only once. The V call is TRBV11-1, the J call TRBJ2-7, with D possibly TRBD1 on 6 matching bases. Germline loops: CDR1 SGHAT, CDR2 FQDESV (reference sequence). The CDR3 consists of 13 residues. Trimming removed 6 bases from V and 2 bases from J, with 11 bases in between. Here the CDR3 DNA reads TGTGCCAGCAGACTGGACAGCGCCTACGAGCAGTACTTC. It encodes CASRLDSAYEQYF.

This rearrangement joins TRBV5-1 to TRBJ1-1, with 7 bases lining up with TRBD1. J lost 7 bases, V lost 0 bases, and 6 bases had no gene match. CDR1 and CDR2 from the germline V gene are SGHRS and YFSETQ. CDR3 length equals 14 residues. This CDR3 is CASSLGQGISEAFF. CDR3 nucleotide sequence: TGCGCCAGCAGCTTGGGACAGGGAATTAGTGAAGCTTTCTTT.

The V and J genes are TRBV5-1 and TRBJ1-1, with D hard to call. From germline, CDR1 is SGHRS and CDR2 YFSETQ. The CDR3 length is 13 residues. V lost 0 bases to trimming and J lost 3 bases, with 6 bases between them. CDR3 sequence reads: CASSLDPDTEAFF. The CDR3 DNA reads TGCGCCAGCAGCTTGGACCCGGACACTGAAGCTTTCTTT.

This clone has more than one count but fewer than ten. The CDR3 loop reads CASSLEGTTSNQPQHF. CDR3 nucleotide sequence: TGCGCCAGCAGCTTGGAGGGGACAACTAGCAATCAGCCCCAGCATTTT. The chain is built from TRBV5-1 and TRBJ1-5, with a possible D match to TRBD1 (6 bases). This CDR3 has 16 residues. Germline CDR1 is SGHRS and CDR2 is YFSETQ. With 0 bases removed from V and 0 bases from J, the gap between germline ends came to 10 bases.

This chain links TRBV7-9 with TRBJ2-5, with D perhaps TRBD2 (6 bases). The germline V gene encodes CDR1 SEHNR and CDR2 FQNEAQ (reference sequence). The CDR3 length is 15 residues. With 5 bases removed from V and 6 bases from J, the gap between germline ends came to 19 bases. CDR3 in amino acids: CASSDLPRREKTQYF. The CDR3 nucleotides read TGTGCCAGCAGCGACCTACCCCGGAGGGAAAAGACCCAGTACTTC.

This sequence joins TRBV4-1 and TRBJ2-1, with 7 nucleotides matching TRBD2. The CDR3 is 14 residues long. J gave up 6 bases and V 1 base, and 3 bases lay outside the gene matches. The germline V gene has CDR1 MGHRA and CDR2 YSYEKL. CDR3 nucleotides: TGCGCCAGCAGCCAAGGGGACTACGGCAATGAGCAGTTCTTC. This codes for CASSQGDYGNEQFF.

The CDR3 nucleotides are TGTGCCAGCAGTGGGGTGACAGGCCGGGAGCCCCAGCATTTT. Amino acid sequence: CASSGVTGREPQHF. This chain links TRBV2 with TRBJ1-5, with a possible D match to TRBD1 (6 bases). CDR3 length: 14 amino acids. Trimming took off 4 bases at V and 8 bases at J, with 15 bases between the two ends. Germline CDR1 and CDR2: SNHLY and FYNNEI. Complete variable domain (other parts from reference TRBV2 and TRBJ1-5): EPEVTQTPSHQVTQMGQEVILRCVPISNHLYFYWYRQILGQKVEFLVSFYNNEISEKSEIFDDQFSVERPDGSNFTLKIRSTKLEDSAMYFCASSGVTGREPQHFGDGTRLSIL.

The chain uses TRBV7-9 and TRBJ2-3; 7 positions match TRBD2. This CDR3 region has 15 residues. The V gene's germline CDR1 is SEHNR and CDR2 FQNEAQ (reference sequence). With V trimmed by 1 base and J by 6 bases, 7 bases remained unmatched. The CDR3 DNA reads TGTGCCAGCAGCTTAGTTGGAGCGGGGTTGGATACGCAGTATTTT. Amino acid sequence: CASSLVGAGLDTQYF.

V is TRBV7-8 and J is TRBJ2-5; 7 bases are a match to TRBD1. The length of the CDR3 is 16 residues. V lost 1 base to trimming and J lost 5 bases; unmatched junction nucleotides: 10. Germline V gene data show CDR1 as SGHVS and CDR2 as FQNEAQ. CDR3 bases: TGTGCCAGCAGCTTAGGACGATACAGGGGATGGGAGACCCAGTACTTC. Translating it yields CASSLGRYRGWETQYF.

V is TRBV15 and J is TRBJ1-3; D gene unclear. CDR3 length: 15 amino acids. V lost 0 bases and J 0 bases, leaving 6 bases between the germline ends. The germline gives CDR1 LNHNV, CDR2 YYDKDF (reference sequence). The CDR3 DNA is TGTGCCACCAGCAGAGATTCGGTCTCTGGAAACACCATATATTTT. Amino acid sequence: CATSRDSVSGNTIYF.

This chain links TRBV2 with TRBJ2-3; 14 bases are a match to TRBD2. The germline V gene has CDR1 SNHLY and CDR2 FYNNEI. This CDR3 is 18 amino acids long. The junction had 10 bases not matched to a gene; V was cut back by 2 bases and J by 6 bases. The CDR3 DNA sequence: TGTGCCAGCAGTGAAACAGGGAGACTAGCGGGAGGGCCGGATACGCAGTATTTT. Residues: CASSETGRLAGGPDTQYF. The full variable domain, its missing parts supplied by reference TRBV2 and TRBJ2-3, is EPEVTQTPSHQVTQMGQEVILRCVPISNHLYFYWYRQILGQKVEFLVSFYNNEISEKSEIFDDQFSVERPDGSNFTLKIRSTKLEDSAMYFCASSETGRLAGGPDTQYFGPGTRLTVL.

This chain uses TRBV6-5 with TRBJ2-7, with D possibly TRBD1 on 6 matching bases. Trimming took off 0 bases at V and 3 bases at J, with 6 bases between the two ends. CDR1 is MNHEY, CDR2 SVGAGI, per germline. The CDR3 length is 13 residues. CDR3 coding DNA: TGTGCCAGCAGTTACTCCAGGGGCTACGAGCAGTACTTC. As protein: CASSYSRGYEQYF.

This chain connects TRBV7-2 to TRBJ1-1, with no clear D. The length of the CDR3 is 14 residues. Trimming took off 0 bases at V and 5 bases at J, with 10 bases between the two ends. In germline, CDR1 is SGHTA, CDR2 FQGNSA. CDR3 DNA sequence: TGTGCCAGCAGCTTAGCAGCTTCGAAAACTGAAGCTTTCTTT. Its protein product is CASSLAASKTEAFF.

This chain links TRBV7-6 with TRBJ2-1, with D unclear. V lost 5 bases and J lost 0, with 14 bases in between. Germline assignment: CDR1 SGHVS and CDR2 FNYEAQ. The CDR3 is 16 amino acids. The CDR3 region is CASSPFGPGSYNEQFF. Written as DNA, the CDR3 is TGTGCCAGCAGCCCGTTTGGTCCCGGCTCCTACAATGAGCAGTTCTTC.

This chain links TRBV6-1 with TRBJ2-5; 7 bases are a match to TRBD2. V shed 6 bases, J shed 1 base, and the junction held 8 bases outside the gene matches. The CDR3 contains 15 residues. Germline CDR1 reads MNHNS; CDR2 reads SASEGT. DNA of the CDR3: TGTGCCAGCAGCGAGGGGAGGGGAGTCCAAGAGACCCAGTACTTC. Translation gives CASSEGRGVQETQYF.

The chain links TRBV6-1 to TRBJ2-1; TRBD2 might be the D (6 bases). Germline CDR1 reads MNHNS; CDR2 reads SASEGT. CDR3 length equals 14 residues. Trimming stripped 5 bases from V and 4 bases from J, with 12 bases between. DNA of the CDR3: TGTGCCAGCAGTCTACTAGCCCCGTACAATGAGCAGTTCTTC. Translation gives CASSLLAPYNEQFF.

This chain links TRBV10-1 with TRBJ2-7, with 7 bases fitting TRBD1. In germline, CDR1 is WNHNN, CDR2 SYGVQD (reference sequence). With 11 bases clipped from V and 2 bases from J, the junction kept 9 bases outside the gene matches. This CDR3 is built from 13 residues. The CDR3, as DNA: TGCGCCGGCACAGGGGAAGGCACCTACGAGCAGTACTTC. It is translated as CAGTGEGTYEQYF.

V usage is TRBV30 and J usage is TRBJ2-1; the match to TRBD2 covers 8 bases. Losses at the gene ends were 7 bases for V and 5 bases for J; bases not matched to a gene: 13. Germline V gives CDR1 GTSNPN, CDR2 SVGIG (reference sequence). The CDR3 runs 15 residues. CDR3: CAYPGGSGGHNEQFF. In DNA, the CDR3 is TGTGCCTACCCTGGCGGTTCGGGAGGGCACAATGAGCAGTTCTTC.

The chain is built from TRBV5-1 and TRBJ2-5; possible D gene TRBD2, 5 bases. Germline CDR1 is SGHRS and CDR2 is YFSETQ. The CDR3 length is 15 residues. Trimming removed 0 bases at V and 7 bases at J, with 16 bases between. As DNA, the CDR3 is TGCGCCAGCAGCTTGGGGGGAACTAGATTCGGGACCCAGTACTTC. It codes for CASSLGGTRFGTQYF.

V usage is TRBV20-1 and J usage is TRBJ2-7, with a possible D match to TRBD1 (6 bases). V dropped 4 bases and J dropped 4 bases, with 8 bases sitting between them. Per the germline V gene, CDR1 is DFQATT and CDR2 is SNEGSKA (reference sequence). The CDR3 sequence is 11 residues long. CDR3 coding DNA: TGCAGTGCTATGCAGGGGTACGAGCAGTACTTC. Protein sequence: CSAMQGYEQYF.

The rearrangement uses TRBV19 and TRBJ2-3; 7 positions agree with TRBD2. Trimming at V came to 4 bases and at J to 3 bases, leaving 10 bases not matched to a gene. This CDR3 has 16 residues. The germline V gene encodes CDR1 LNHDA and CDR2 SQIVND (reference sequence). The CDR3 spells CASSSPRGSGTDTQYF. The CDR3 bases are TGTGCCAGTAGTAGCCCCCGGGGTAGCGGGACAGATACGCAGTATTTT.

CDR3 loop: CASSLGGGRNMNTEAFF. The CDR3 DNA sequence: TGTGCCAGCAGCTTAGGGGGGGGCAGAAACATGAACACTGAAGCTTTCTTT. J is TRBJ1-1 and V is TRBV7-6, with D tentatively TRBD1 (6 bases). V dropped 1 base and J dropped 0 bases, with 15 bases sitting between them. The CDR3 is 17 residues long. Germline V gives CDR1 SGHVS, CDR2 FNYEAQ. Full variable domain (outside the CDR3, taken from reference TRBV7-6 and TRBJ1-1): GAGVSQSPRYKVTKRGQDVALRCDPISGHVSLYWYRQALGQGPEFLTYFNYEAQQDKSGLPNDRFSAERPEGSISTLTIQRTEQRDSAMYRCASSLGGGRNMNTEAFFGQGTRLTVV.